The T cell receptor (beta chain) under discussion was sequenced for a study of PD-1 blockade in classical Hodgkin lymphoma. The study's findings and limits: Why repertoires differed is undefined; disease activity or prior therapy possibly contributed. Before treatment, complete responders showed about the same diversity as newly diagnosed patients.

Profiled with immunoSEQ multiplex PCR; TCRdb holds only in-frame clones, not every one. The table includes 90,000 to 110,000 clones, roughly nine tenths detected once. As to time point: cycle 4 day 1 (C4D1), after less than seven weeks of nivolumab. Every single patient, without exception, relapsed after autologous stem cell transplantation, and brentuximab vedotin exposure varied. Best overall response was complete response, partial response or progressive disease in these relapsed/refractory classical Hodgkin lymphoma patients. In regard to this clone: As yet, its antigen is unknown.

The germline V gene encodes CDR1 SQVTM and CDR2 ANQGSEA. Trimming took off 2 bases at V and 5 bases at J, with 20 bases between the two ends. The CDR3 loop spans 16 amino acids. The specimen comprised peripheral blood mononuclear cells (PBMCs), sampled before the fourth cycle of nivolumab. The chain has TRBV29-1 and TRBJ2-3; perhaps TRBD1 as D (6 bases). The receptor was isolated from a human donor with classical Hodgkin lymphoma. DNA of the CDR3: TGCAGCGTTGAATTCACGGGACACGGGTGGGTAGATACGCAGTATTTT. It translates to CSVEFTGHGWVDTQYF.